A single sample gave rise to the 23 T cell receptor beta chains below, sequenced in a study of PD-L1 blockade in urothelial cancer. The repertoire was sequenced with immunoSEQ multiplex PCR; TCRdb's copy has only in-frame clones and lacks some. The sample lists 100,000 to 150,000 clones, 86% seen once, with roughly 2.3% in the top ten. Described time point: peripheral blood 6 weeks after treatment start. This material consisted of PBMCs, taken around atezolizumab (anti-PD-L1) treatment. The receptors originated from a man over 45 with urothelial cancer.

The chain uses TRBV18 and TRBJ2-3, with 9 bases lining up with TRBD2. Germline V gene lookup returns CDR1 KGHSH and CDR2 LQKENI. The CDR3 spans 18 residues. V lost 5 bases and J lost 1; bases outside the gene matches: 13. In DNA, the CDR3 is TGTGCCAGCTCATTTCTAGGAGCGGGAGGACGAGGCACAGATACGCAGTATTTT. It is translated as CASSFLGAGGRGTDTQYF.

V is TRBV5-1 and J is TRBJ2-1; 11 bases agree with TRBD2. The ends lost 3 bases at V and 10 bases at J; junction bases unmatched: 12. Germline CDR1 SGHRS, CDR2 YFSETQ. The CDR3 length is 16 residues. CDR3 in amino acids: CASSYYLAGGGGEQFF. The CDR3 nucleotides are TGCGCCAGCAGCTACTATTTAGCGGGAGGGGGAGGGGAGCAGTTCTTC.

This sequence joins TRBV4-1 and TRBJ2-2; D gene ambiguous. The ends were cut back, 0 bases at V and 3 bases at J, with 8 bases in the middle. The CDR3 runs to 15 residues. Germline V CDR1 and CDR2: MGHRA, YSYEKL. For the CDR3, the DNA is TGCGCCAGCAGCCAAGACGCGGCTTACACCGGGGAGCTGTTTTTT. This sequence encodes CASSQDAAYTGELFF.

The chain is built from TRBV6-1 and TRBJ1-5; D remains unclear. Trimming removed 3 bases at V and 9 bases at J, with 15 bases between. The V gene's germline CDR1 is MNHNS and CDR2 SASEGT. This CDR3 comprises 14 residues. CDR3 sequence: CASSEAVRDRPQHF. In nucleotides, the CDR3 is TGTGCCAGCAGTGAGGCGGTGAGGGATCGGCCCCAGCATTTT.

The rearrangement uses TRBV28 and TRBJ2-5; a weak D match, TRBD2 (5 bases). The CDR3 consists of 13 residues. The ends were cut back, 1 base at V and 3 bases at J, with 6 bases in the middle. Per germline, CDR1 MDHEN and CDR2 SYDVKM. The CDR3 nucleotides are TGTGCCAGCAGTTTATCCGGGAAAGAGACCCAGTACTTC. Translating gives CASSLSGKETQYF.

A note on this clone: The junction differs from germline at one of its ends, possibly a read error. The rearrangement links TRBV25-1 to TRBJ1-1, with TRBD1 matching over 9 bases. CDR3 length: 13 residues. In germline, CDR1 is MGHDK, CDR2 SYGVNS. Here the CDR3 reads CAGSPGQGRSAFF. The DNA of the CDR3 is TGTGCCGGCAGTCCGGGACAGGGACGGTCGGCTTTCTTT. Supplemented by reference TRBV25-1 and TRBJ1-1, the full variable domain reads EADIYQTPRYLVIGTGKKITLECSQTMGHDKMYWYQQDPGMELHLIHYSYGVNSTEKGDLSSESTVSRIRTEHFPLTLESARPSHTSQYLCAGSPGQGRSAFFGQGTRLTVV.

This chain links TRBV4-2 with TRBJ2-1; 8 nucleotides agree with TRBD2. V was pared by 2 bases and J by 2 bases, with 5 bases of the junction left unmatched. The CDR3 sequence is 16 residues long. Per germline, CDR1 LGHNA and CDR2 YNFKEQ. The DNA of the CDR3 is TGTGCCAGCAGCCAAACCCTAGCGGGCACCTACAATGAGCAGTTCTTC. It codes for CASSQTLAGTYNEQFF.

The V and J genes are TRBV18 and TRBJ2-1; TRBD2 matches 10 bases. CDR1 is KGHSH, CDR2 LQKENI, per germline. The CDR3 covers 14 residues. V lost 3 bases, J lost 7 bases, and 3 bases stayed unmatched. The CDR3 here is CASSPPGLANEQFF. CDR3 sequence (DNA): TGTGCCAGCTCACCCCCGGGACTAGCGAATGAGCAGTTCTTC.

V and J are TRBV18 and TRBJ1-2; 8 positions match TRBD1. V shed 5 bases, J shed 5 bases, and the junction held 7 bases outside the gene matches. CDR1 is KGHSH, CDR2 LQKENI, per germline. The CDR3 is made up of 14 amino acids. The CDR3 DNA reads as TGTGCCAGCTCAACCTCGGACAGGGATTATGGCTACACCTTC. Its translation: CASSTSDRDYGYTF.

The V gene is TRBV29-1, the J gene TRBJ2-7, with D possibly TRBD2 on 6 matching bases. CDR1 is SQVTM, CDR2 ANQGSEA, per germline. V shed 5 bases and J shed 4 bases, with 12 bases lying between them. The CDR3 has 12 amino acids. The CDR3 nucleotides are TGCAGCGTTCGTGGCGGGACTTACGAGCAGTACTTC. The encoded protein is CSVRGGTYEQYF.

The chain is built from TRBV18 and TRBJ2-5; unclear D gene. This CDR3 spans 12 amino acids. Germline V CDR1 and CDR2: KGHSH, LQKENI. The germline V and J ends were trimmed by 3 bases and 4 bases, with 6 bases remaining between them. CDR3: CASSPQAETQYF. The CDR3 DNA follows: TGTGCCAGCTCACCCCAGGCAGAGACCCAGTACTTC.

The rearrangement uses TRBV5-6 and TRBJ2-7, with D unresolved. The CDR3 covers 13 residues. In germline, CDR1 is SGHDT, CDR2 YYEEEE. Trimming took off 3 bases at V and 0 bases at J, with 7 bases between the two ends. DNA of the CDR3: TGTGCCAGCAGCTGGCGACTCTCCTACGAGCAGTACTTC. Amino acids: CASSWRLSYEQYF.

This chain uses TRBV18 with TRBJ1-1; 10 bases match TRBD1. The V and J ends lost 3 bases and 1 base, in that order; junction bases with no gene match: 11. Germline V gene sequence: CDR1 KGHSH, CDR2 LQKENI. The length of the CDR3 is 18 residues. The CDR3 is CASSPLGLGQGENTEAFF. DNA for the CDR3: TGTGCCAGCTCACCCCTTGGTTTAGGACAGGGGGAGAACACTGAAGCTTTCTTT.

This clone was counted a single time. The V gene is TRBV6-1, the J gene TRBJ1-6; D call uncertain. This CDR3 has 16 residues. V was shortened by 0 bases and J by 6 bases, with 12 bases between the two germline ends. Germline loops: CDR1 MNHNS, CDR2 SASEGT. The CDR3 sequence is CASSEALVSGNSPLHF. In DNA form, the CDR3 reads TGTGCCAGCAGTGAAGCTTTGGTTTCGGGTAATTCACCCCTCCACTTT.

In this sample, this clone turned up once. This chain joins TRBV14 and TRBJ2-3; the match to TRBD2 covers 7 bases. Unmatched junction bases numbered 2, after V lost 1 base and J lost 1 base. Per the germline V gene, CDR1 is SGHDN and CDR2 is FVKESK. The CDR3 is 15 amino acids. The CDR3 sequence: CASSQGGLRTDTQYF. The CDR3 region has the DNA TGTGCCAGCAGCCAAGGGGGACTACGCACAGATACGCAGTATTTT.

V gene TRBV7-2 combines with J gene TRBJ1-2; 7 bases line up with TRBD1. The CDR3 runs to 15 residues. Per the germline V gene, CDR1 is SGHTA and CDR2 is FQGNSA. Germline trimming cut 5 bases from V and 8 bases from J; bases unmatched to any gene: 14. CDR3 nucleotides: TGTGCCAGCAGCCCCTCGGGAGGGGGCCCTATGGGCTACACCTTC. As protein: CASSPSGGGPMGYTF.

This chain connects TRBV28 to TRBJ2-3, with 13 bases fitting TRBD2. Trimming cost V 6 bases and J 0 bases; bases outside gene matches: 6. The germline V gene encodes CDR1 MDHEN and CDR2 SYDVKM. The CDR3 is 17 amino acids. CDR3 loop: CASSRLAGGSSTDTQYF. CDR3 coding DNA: TGTGCCAGCAGCCGACTAGCGGGGGGCTCTAGCACAGATACGCAGTATTTT.

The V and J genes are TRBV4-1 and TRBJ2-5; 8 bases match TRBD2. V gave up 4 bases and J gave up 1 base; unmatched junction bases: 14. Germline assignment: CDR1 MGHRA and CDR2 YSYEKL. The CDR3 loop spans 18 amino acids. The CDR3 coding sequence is TGCGCCAGCAGCCTCCGATCCCTTAGCGGGAACCCCCAAGAGACCCAGTACTTC. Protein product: CASSLRSLSGNPQETQYF.

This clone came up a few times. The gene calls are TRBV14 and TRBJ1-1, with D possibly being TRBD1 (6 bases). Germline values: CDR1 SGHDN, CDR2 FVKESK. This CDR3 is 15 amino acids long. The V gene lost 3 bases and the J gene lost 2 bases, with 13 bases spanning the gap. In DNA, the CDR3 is TGTGCCAGCAGCCAGAGGACAGACGGAAACACTGAAGCTTTCTTT. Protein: CASSQRTDGNTEAFF.

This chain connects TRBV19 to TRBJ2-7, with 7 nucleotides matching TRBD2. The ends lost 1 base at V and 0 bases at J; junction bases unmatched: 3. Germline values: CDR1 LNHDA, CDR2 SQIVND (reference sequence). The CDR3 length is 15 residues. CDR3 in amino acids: CASSIGSSGSYEQYF. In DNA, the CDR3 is TGTGCCAGTAGTATAGGGTCTAGCGGCTCCTACGAGCAGTACTTC.

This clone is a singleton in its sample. CDR3 protein: CASSPPGGRASSYNEQFF. The CDR3 DNA reads TGTGCCAGCAGTCCCCCGGGGGGAAGAGCAAGCTCCTACAATGAGCAGTTCTTC. The chain recombines TRBV27 with TRBJ2-1; 7 bases match TRBD2. V gave up 5 bases and J gave up 0 bases; unmatched junction bases: 13. Germline loops: CDR1 MNHEY, CDR2 SMNVEV (reference sequence). This CDR3 region has 18 residues.

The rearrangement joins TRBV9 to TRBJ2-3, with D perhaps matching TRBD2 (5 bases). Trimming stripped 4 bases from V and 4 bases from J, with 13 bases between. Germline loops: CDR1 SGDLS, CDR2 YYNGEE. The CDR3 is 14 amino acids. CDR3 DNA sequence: TGTGCCAGCAGCCTACTAGGAGAGGCAGATACGCAGTATTTT. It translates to CASSLLGEADTQYF.

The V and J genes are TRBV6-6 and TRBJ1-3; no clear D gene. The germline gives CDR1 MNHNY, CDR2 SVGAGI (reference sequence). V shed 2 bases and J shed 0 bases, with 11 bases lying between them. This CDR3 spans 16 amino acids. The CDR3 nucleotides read TGTGCCAGCAGTTACGGGCAGGCCCCCTCTGGAAACACCATATATTTT. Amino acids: CASSYGQAPSGNTIYF.